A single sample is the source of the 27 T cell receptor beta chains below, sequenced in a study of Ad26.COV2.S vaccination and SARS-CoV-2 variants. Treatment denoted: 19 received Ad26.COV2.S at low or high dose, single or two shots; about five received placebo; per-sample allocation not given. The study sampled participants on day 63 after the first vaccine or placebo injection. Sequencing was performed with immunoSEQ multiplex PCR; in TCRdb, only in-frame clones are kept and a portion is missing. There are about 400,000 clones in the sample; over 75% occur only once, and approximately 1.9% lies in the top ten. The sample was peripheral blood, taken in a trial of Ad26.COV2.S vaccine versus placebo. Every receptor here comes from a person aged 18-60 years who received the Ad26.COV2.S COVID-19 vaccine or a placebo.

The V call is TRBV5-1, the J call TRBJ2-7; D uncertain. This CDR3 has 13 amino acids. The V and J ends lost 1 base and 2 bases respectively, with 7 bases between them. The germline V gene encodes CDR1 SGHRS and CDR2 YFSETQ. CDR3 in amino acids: CASSLSETYEQYF. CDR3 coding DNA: TGCGCCAGCAGCTTGAGTGAGACCTACGAGCAGTACTTC.

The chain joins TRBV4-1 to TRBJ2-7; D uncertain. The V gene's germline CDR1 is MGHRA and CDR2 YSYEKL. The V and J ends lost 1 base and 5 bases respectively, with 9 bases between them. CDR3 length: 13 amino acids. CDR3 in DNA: TGCGCCAGCAGCCAAGTTAAGTGGGACGAGCAGTACTTC. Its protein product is CASSQVKWDEQYF.

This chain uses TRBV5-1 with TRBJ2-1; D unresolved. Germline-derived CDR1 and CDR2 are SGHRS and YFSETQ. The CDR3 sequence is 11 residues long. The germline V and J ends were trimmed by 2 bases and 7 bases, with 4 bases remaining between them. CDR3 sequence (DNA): TGCGCCAGCAGCTTAGAAAATGAGCAGTTCTTC. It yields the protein CASSLENEQFF.

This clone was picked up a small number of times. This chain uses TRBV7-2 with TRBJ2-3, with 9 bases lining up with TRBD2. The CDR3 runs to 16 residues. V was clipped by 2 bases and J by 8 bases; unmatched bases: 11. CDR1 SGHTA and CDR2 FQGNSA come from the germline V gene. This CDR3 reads CASSLRTAGGPGTQYF. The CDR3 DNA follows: TGTGCCAGCAGCTTAAGAACGGCGGGAGGGCCTGGTACGCAGTATTTT.

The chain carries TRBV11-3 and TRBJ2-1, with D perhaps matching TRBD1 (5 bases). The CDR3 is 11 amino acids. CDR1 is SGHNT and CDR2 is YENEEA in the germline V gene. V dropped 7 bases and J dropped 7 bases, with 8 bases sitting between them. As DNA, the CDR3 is TGTGCCAGCACGGACACGAATGAGCAGTTCTTC. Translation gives CASTDTNEQFF.

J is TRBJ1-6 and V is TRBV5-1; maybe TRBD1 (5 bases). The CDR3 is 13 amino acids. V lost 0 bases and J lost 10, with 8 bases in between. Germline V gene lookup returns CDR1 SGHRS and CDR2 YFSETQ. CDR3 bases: TGCGCCAGCAGCTTGGGAGGGGAATCACCCCTCCACTTT. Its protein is CASSLGGESPLHF.

The CDR3: CASSPNAGGGQPQHF. The DNA of the CDR3 is TGTGCCAGCAGCCCGAATGCCGGGGGTGGTCAGCCCCAGCATTTT. V and J are TRBV7-8 and TRBJ1-5; possibly TRBD1 for D (5 bases). Trimming removed 5 bases at V and 6 bases at J, with 17 bases between. CDR3 length: 15 residues. Per the germline V gene, CDR1 is SGHVS and CDR2 is FQNEAQ. Full variable domain (outside the CDR3, taken from reference TRBV7-8 and TRBJ1-5): GAGVSQSPRYKVAKRGQDVALRCDPISGHVSLFWYQQALGQGPEFLTYFQNEAQLDKSGLPSDRFFAERPEGSVSTLKIQRTQQEDSAVYLCASSPNAGGGQPQHFGDGTRLSIL.

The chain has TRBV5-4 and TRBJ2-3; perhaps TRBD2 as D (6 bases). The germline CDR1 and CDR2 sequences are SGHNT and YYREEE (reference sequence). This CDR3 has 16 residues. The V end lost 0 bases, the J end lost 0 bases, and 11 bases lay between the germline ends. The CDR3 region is CASSLGAGISTDTQYF. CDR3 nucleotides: TGTGCCAGCAGCTTGGGGGCGGGGATCAGCACAGATACGCAGTATTTT. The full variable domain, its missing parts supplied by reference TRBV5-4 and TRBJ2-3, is ETGVTQSPTHLIKTRGQQVTLRCSSQSGHNTVSWYQQALGQGPQFIFQYYREEENGRGNFPPRFSGLQFPNYSSELNVNALELDDSALYLCASSLGAGISTDTQYFGPGTRLTVL.

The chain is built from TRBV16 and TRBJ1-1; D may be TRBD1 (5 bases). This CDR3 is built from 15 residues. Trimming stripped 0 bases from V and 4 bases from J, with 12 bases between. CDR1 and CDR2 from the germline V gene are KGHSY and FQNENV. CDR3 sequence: CASSQSVLGATEAFF. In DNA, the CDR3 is TGTGCCAGCAGCCAATCGGTTCTCGGGGCCACTGAAGCTTTCTTT.

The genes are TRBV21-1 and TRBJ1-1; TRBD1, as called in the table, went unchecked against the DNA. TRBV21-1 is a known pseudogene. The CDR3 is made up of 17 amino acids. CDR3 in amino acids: CASSTRQGSRPNTEAFF. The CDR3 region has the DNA TGTGCCAGCAGCACGCGACAGGGGTCCCGCCCGAACACTGAAGCTTTCTTT.

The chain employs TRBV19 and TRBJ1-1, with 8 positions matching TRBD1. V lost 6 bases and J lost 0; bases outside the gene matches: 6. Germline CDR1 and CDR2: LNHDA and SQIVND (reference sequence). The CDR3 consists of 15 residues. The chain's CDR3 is CASSLAGGMNTEAFF. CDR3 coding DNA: TGTGCCAGTAGCCTAGCAGGGGGCATGAACACTGAAGCTTTCTTT.

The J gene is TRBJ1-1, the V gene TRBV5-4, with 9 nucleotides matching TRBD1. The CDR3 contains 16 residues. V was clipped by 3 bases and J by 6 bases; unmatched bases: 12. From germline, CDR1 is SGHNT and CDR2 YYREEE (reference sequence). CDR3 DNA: TGTGCCAGCAGCTCGAGAGCTAATACAGGGGGCCCTGAAGCTTTCTTT. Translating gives CASSSRANTGGPEAFF.

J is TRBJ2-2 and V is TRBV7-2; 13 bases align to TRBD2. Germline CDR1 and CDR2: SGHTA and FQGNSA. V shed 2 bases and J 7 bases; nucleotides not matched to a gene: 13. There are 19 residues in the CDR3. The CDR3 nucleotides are TGTGCCAGCAGCTTAATTATCCCCGGACTAGCGGGAGCGGGCGGGGAGCTGTTTTTT. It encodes CASSLIIPGLAGAGGELFF. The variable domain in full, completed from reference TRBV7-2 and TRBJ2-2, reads GAGVSQSPSNKVTEKGKDVELRCDPISGHTALYWYRQSLGQGLEFLIYFQGNSAPDKSGLPSDRFSAERTGGSVSTLTIQRTQQEDSAVYLCASSLIIPGLAGAGGELFFGEGSRLTVL.

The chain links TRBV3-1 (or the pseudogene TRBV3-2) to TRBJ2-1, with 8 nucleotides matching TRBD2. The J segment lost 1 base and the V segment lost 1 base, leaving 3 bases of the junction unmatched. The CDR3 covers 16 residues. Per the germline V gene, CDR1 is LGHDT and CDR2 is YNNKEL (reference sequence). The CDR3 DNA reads TGTGCCAGCAGCCAAGCGGGGGGGGTGTCCTACAATGAGCAGTTCTTC. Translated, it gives CASSQAGGVSYNEQFF.

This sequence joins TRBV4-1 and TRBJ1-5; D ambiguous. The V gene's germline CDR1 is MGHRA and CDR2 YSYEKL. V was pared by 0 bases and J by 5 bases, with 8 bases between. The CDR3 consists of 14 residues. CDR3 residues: CASSQDSGYQPQHF. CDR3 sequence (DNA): TGCGCCAGCAGCCAAGATAGCGGGTATCAGCCCCAGCATTTT.

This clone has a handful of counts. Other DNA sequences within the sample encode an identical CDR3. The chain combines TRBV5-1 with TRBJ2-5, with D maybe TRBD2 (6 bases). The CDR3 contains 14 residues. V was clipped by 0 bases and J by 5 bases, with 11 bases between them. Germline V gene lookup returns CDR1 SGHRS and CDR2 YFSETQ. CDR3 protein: CASSLDPGRETQYF. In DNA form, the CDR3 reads TGCGCCAGCAGCTTGGACCCAGGGAGGGAGACCCAGTACTTC.

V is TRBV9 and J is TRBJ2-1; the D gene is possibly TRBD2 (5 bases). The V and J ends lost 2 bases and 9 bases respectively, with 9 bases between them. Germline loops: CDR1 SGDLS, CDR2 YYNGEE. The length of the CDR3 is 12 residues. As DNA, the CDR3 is TGTGCCAGCAGCGTCTTAGGGAGTGAGCAGTTCTTC. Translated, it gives CASSVLGSEQFF. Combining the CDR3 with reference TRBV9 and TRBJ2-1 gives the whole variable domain DSGVTQTPKHLITATGQRVTLRCSPRSGDLSVYWYQQSLDQGLQFLIQYYNGEERAKGNILERFSAQQFPDLHSELNLSSLELGDSALYFCASSVLGSEQFFGPGTRLTVL.

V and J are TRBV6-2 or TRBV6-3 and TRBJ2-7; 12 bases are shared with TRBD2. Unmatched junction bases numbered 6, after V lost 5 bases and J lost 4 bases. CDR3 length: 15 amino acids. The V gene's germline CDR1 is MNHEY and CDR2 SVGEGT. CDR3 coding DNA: TGTGCCAGCAGTGATGGGACTAGCGGGTTTTACGAGCAGTACTTC. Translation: CASSDGTSGFYEQYF.

The CDR3 is CASRYSRDFNPSEQYF. The CDR3 coding sequence is TGTGCCAGCAGATACTCCCGGGATTTCAACCCCTCAGAGCAGTACTTC. This chain links TRBV21-1 with TRBJ2-7; TRBD2 is taken as the D call from the table, unchecked against the DNA. TRBV21-1 corresponds to a pseudogene. CDR3 length equals 16 residues.

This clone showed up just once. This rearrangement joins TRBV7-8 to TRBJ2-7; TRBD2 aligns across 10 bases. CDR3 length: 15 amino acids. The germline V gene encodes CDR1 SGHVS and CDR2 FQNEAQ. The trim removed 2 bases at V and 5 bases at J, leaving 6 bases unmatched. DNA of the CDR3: TGTGCCAGCAGCTTAAGGTCTAGCGGGAGCAACGAGCAGTACTTC. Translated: CASSLRSSGSNEQYF.

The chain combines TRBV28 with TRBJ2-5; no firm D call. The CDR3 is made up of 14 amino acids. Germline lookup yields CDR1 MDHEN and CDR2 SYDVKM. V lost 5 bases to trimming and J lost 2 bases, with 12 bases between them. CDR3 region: CASSMAVLQETQYF. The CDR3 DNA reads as TGTGCCAGCAGTATGGCTGTTCTTCAAGAGACCCAGTACTTC.

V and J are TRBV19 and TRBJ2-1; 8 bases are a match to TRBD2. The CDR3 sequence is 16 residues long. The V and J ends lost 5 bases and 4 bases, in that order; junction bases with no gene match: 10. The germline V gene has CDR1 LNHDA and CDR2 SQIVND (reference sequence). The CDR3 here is CASSFPRGGGYNEQFF. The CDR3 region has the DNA TGTGCCAGTAGTTTCCCCCGGGGGGGTGGGTACAATGAGCAGTTCTTC.

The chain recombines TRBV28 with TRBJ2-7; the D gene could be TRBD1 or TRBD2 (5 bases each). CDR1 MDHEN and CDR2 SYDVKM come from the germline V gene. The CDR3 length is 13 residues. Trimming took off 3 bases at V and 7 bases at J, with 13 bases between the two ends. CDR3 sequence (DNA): TGTGCCAGCAGTTTTGAGGGGCGCAGGGAGCAGTACTTC. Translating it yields CASSFEGRREQYF. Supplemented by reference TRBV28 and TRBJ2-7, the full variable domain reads DVKVTQSSRYLVKRTGEKVFLECVQDMDHENMFWYRQDPGLGLRLIYFSYDVKMKEKGDIPEGYSVSREKKERFSLILESASTNQTSMYLCASSFEGRREQYFGPGTRLTVT.

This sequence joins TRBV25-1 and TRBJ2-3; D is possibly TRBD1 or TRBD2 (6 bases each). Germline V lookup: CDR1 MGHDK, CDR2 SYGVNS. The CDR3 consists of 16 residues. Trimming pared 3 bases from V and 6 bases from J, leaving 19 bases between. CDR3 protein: CASSDQTRGPTDTQYF. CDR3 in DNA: TGTGCCAGCAGTGATCAGACTCGGGGGCCCACGGATACGCAGTATTTT. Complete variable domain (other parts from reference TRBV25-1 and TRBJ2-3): EADIYQTPRYLVIGTGKKITLECSQTMGHDKMYWYQQDPGMELHLIHYSYGVNSTEKGDLSSESTVSRIRTEHFPLTLESARPSHTSQYLCASSDQTRGPTDTQYFGPGTRLTVL.

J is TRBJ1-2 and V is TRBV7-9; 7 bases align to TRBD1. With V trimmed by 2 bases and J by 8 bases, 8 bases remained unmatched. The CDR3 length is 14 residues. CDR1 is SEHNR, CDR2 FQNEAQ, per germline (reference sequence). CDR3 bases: TGTGCCAGCAGCTTAACAACAGGGGTGGGCGGCTACACCTTC. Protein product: CASSLTTGVGGYTF.

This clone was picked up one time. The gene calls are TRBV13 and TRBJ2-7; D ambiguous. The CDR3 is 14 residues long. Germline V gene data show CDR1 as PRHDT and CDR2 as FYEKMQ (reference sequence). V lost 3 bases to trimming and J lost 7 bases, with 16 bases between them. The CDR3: CASSFRRAPEEQYF. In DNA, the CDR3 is TGTGCCAGCAGCTTCCGTAGGGCCCCGGAGGAGCAGTACTTC.

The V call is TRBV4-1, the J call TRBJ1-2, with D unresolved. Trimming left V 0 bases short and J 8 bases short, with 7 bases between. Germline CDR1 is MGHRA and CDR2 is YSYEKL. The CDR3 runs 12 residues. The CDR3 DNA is TGCGCCAGCAGCCAAGATCCGGAGGGCTACACCTTC. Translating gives CASSQDPEGYTF.